These 5 T cell receptor beta chains share one sample of origin, sequenced in a study of T cells in Graves' hyperthyroidism and ophthalmopathy. What was amplified from RNA transcripts were TCR beta CDR3 regions. First-round RT-PCR targeting the TCR CDR3 was performed with the HTBI primer set. TCRdb fed the multiplex PCR reads into MiXCR, producing one record per CDR3 protein. The sample records nearly 750,000 distinct CDR3 sequences, 30% to 40% being singletons. Sequencing used blood. The receptor set was obtained from a woman between 40 and 55 years old with Graves' hyperthyroidism.

Remarks on this clonotype: This likely stems from a read error, as it lies one base from a far larger clone. The chain couples TRBV19 to TRBJ2-7; possible D gene TRBD1, 5 bases. There are 12 residues in the CDR3. In germline, CDR1 is LNHDA, CDR2 SQIVND (reference sequence). Here the CDR3 DNA reads TGTGCCAGTAGTACCCAGGGCTACGAGCAGCACTTC. The encoded protein is CASSTQGYEQHF.

This clonotype was observed at least ten times. The chain employs TRBV29-1 and TRBJ1-1; D is possibly TRBD1 (5 bases). This CDR3 spans 12 amino acids. V dropped 7 bases and J dropped 0 bases, with 9 bases sitting between them. The germline V gene has CDR1 SQVTM and CDR2 ANQGSEA. The CDR3 loop is CSAGSLNTEAFF. The CDR3 nucleotides read TGCAGCGCAGGGTCTTTGAACACTGAAGCTTTCTTT.

A word on this clonotype: At one end the junction does not follow the germline gene, possibly because of a read error. The chain uses TRBV7-3 and TRBJ1-1; D gene unclear. Germline CDR1 and CDR2: SGHTA and FQGTGA. This CDR3 contains 13 residues. The CDR3, as DNA: TGCGCCAGCAGCCCGGTACGGCCGATTAAAGCTTTCTTT. Its translation: CASSPVRPIKAFF. The whole variable domain, remainder taken from reference TRBV7-3 and TRBJ1-1, is GAGVSQTPSNKVTEKGKYVELRCDPISGHTALYWYRQSLGQGPEFLIYFQGTGAADDSGLPNDRFFAVRPEGSVSTLKIQRTERGDSAVYLCASSPVRPIKAFFGQGTRLTVV.

The CDR3 DNA sequence: TGTGCCAGCAGCCCCGTGGGGGGGCTTGAAAAACTGTTTTTT. Its protein product is CASSPVGGLEKLFF. The rearrangement uses TRBV7-9 and TRBJ1-4; TRBD1 might be the D (6 bases). With 5 bases removed from V and 7 bases from J, the gap between germline ends came to 14 bases. Germline V CDR1 and CDR2: SEHNR, FQNEAQ (reference sequence). This CDR3 has 14 amino acids.

This clonotype was seen many times. The chain uses TRBV2 and TRBJ2-7; no clear D. The CDR3 runs to 13 residues. CDR1 is SNHLY, CDR2 FYNNEI, per germline. V lost 7 bases and J lost 6, with 16 bases in between. CDR3 in DNA: TGTGCCAGCACCATTCGGACGGGCGGCGAGCAGTACTTC. This sequence encodes CASTIRTGGEQYF.